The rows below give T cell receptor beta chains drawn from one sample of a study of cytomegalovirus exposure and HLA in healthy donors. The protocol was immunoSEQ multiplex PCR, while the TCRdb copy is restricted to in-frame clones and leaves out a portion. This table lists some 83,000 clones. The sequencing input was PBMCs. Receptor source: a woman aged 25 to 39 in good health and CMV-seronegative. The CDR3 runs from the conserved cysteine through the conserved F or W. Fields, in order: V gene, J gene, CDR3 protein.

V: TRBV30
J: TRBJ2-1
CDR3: CAWSFGGEQFF

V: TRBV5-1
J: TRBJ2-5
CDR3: CASSLGALAENRETQYF

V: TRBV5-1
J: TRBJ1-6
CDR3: CASSRTGTTLNSPLHF

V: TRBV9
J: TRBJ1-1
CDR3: CASSTPGGAEAFF

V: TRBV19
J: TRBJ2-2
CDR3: CASSRQVEGQGRERFF

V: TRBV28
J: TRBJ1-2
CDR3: CASSLQGSYGYTF

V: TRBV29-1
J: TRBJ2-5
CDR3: CSLGRRREIPRCLETQYF

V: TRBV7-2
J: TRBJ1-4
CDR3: CASSKQSGTPEEKLFF

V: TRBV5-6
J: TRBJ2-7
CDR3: CASSLEDRTGSYEQYF

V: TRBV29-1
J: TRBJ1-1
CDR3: CSVGGWDSRGLTEAFF

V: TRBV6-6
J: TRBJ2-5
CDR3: CASSYSGGEKETQYF

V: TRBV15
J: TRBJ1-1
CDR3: CATSKQGAGEAFF

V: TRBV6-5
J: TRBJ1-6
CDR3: CASSAGGSSPLHF

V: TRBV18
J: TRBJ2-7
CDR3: CASSPGIAASYEQYF

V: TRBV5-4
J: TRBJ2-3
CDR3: CASSLAASSTDTQYF

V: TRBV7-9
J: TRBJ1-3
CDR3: CASSLGQGAGNTIYF

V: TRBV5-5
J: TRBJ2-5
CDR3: CASSLRGGAIETQYF

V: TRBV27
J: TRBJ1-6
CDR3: CASSSRQGNNSPLHF

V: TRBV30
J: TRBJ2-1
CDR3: CAWSVTGEQFF

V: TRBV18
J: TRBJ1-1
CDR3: CASSPPQGANTEAFF

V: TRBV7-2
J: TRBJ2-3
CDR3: CASSSSTDTQYF

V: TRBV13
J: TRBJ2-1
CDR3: CASSPRDRGLYNEQFF

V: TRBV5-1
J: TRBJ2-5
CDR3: CASREGELRETQYF

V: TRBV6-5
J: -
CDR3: CASSYSSGSSYEQYF

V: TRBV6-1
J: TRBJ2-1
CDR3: CASSEGLAERNEQFF

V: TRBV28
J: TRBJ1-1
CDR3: CASSTGTGKGQLNTEAFF

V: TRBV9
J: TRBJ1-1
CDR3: CASSAGTGAMNTEAFF

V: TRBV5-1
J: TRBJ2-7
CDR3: CASSFGTSRDEQYF

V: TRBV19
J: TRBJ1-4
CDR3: CASRTGGASNEKLFF

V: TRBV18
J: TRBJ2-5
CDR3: CASSPPSKTGETQYF

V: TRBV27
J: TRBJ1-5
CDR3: CASRETGTGIGNQPQHF

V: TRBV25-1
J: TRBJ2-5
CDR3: CASSPGLRKETQYF

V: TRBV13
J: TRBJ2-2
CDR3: CASSSSSGTNTGELFF

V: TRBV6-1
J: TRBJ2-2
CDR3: CASILGGLLTGELFF

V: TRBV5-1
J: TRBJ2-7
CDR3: CASSLEFGLREQYF

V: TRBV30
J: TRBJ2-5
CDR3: CAWDRGGETQYF

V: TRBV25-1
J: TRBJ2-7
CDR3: CASSGPGQGVYEQYF

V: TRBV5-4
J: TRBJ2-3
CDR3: CASSTQSGTDTQYF

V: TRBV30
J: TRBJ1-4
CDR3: CAWSIRAGEKLFF

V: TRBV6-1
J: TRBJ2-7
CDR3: CASSGGRAAAYEQYF

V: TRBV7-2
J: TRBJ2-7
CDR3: CASSWGQGAYEQYF